Listed below are T cell receptor beta chains from one sample, sequenced in a study of cytomegalovirus exposure and HLA in healthy donors. Profiling relied on immunoSEQ multiplex PCR, and the TCRdb table lists in-frame clones only, not all of them. This table holds roughly 150,000 clones, 80% to 85% found once. The sample comprised PBMCs. The receptors were sampled from a male donor in good health and CMV-seronegative. Both conserved end residues are part of each CDR3. A D gene is named only where the DNA matches it firmly. A clone size is listed for some rows: how often the clone was seen (once, few, many), or a class if it is expanded.

abundance	v_gene	j_gene	d_gene	CDR3nt	CDR3aa
once	TRBV7-2	TRBJ1-2	-	TGTGCCAGCAGCGCTTCAGGAGGCTATGGCTACACCTTC	CASSASGGYGYTF
-	TRBV19	TRBJ1-5	-	TGTGCCAGTAGTATGGGAGCGGCGGGCATTCAGCCCCAGCATTTT	CASSMGAAGIQPQHF
-	TRBV6-5	TRBJ1-5	-	TGTGCCAGCAGGCAGGGTCCCCATCAGCCCCAGCATTTT	CASRQGPHQPQHF
once	TRBV10-3	TRBJ2-2	-	TGTGCCATCAGTGAGTTTCGGGGGGCGGACGGGGAGCTGTTTTTT	CAISEFRGADGELFF
-	TRBV5-5	TRBJ1-5	-	TGTGCCAGCAGCTTGTCAGGAAATCAGCCCCAGCATTTT	CASSLSGNQPQHF
-	TRBV6-1	TRBJ1-3	TRBD1	TGTGCCAGCAGTGCCCGGGACAGGGACACCATATATTTT	CASSARDRDTIYF
-	TRBV10-1	TRBJ1-5	-	TGCGCCAGCAGTGAATCGGTGAATCAGCCCCAGCATTTT	CASSESVNQPQHF
-	TRBV18	TRBJ2-1	-	TGTGCCAGCTCACCATTTGGTTCAGCGCGGGGACACAATGAGCAGTTCTTC	CASSPFGSARGHNEQFF
-	TRBV7-9	TRBJ1-6	TRBD1	TGTGCCAGCAGCGAAGGACAGGGGGCAAATTCACCCCTCCACTTT	CASSEGQGANSPLHF
-	TRBV19	TRBJ2-3	-	TGTGCCAGCCAACTCCGGGGGTGGGCAGATACGCAGTATTTT	CASQLRGWADTQYF
-	TRBV7-7	TRBJ2-2	TRBD1	TGTGCTAGCAGCAACACAGGGGGCTCCGGGGAGCTGTTTTTT	CASSNTGGSGELFF
-	TRBV10-1	TRBJ2-2	TRBD1	TGCGCCAGACATCGAGACAGGGGCGCCAGGGAGCTGTTTTTT	CARHRDRGARELFF
few	TRBV5-1	TRBJ2-7	TRBD2	TGCGCCAGCAGCTTGGGGACTAGCGGGACTCAGCAGTACTTC	CASSLGTSGTQQYF
few	TRBV10-3	TRBJ1-1	TRBD1	TGTGCCATCAGTGAGTCGTTCACAGGGGAATTGAACACTGAAGCTTTCTTT	CAISESFTGELNTEAFF
once	TRBV4-2	TRBJ2-3	-	TGTGCCAGCAGCCAAGAATTGGCAGGGGCAGATACGCAGTATTTT	CASSQELAGADTQYF
-	TRBV5-6	TRBJ1-1	-	TGTGCCAGCAGCTTAGGGGTTGCGATGAACACTGAAGCTTTCTTT	CASSLGVAMNTEAFF
-	TRBV29-1	TRBJ2-3	-	TGCAGCGTTGAAGATTCAGTCGGAGTGTCAGATACGCAGTATTTT	CSVEDSVGVSDTQYF
-	TRBV5-1	TRBJ2-5	-	TGCGCCAGCAGCTTGGTTGGCGAGACCCAGTACTTC	CASSLVGETQYF
few	TRBV13	TRBJ2-7	-	TGTGCCAGCAGCTTGCACTTAACAGCCGGGTATTCAGGGGACGAGCAGTACTTC	CASSLHLTAGYSGDEQYF
-	TRBV4-2	TRBJ2-3	TRBD2	TGTGCCAGCAGCCAGCTAAGCGGGGGGGGCACAGATACGCAGTATTTT	CASSQLSGGGTDTQYF
-	TRBV7-2	TRBJ2-1	TRBD2	TGTGCCAGCAGCCCCGGAACTAGCGGGGGGGCGGGTGAGCAGTTCTTC	CASSPGTSGGAGEQFF
-	TRBV5-1	TRBJ1-3	-	TGCGCCAGCAGCCCAGACTCGGTTGAGTTTATCTCTGGAAACACCATATATTTT	CASSPDSVEFISGNTIYF